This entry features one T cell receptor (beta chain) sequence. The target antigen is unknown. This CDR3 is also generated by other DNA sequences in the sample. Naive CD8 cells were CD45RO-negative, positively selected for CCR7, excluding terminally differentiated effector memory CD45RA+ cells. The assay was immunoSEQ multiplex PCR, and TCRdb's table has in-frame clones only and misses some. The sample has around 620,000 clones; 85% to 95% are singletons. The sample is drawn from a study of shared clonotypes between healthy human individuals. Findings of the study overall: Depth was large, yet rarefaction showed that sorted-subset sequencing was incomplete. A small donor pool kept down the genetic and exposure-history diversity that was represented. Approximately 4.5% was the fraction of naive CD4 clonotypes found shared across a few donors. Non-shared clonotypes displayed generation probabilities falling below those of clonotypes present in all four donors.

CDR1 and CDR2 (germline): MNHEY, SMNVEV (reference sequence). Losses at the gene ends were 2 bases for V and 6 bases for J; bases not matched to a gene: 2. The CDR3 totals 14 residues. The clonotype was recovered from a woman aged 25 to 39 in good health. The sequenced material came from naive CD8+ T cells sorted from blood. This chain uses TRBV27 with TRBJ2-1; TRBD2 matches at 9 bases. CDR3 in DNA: TGTGCCAGCAGTTTACTAGCGGGAAGCAATGAGCAGTTCTTC. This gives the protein CASSLLAGSNEQFF.